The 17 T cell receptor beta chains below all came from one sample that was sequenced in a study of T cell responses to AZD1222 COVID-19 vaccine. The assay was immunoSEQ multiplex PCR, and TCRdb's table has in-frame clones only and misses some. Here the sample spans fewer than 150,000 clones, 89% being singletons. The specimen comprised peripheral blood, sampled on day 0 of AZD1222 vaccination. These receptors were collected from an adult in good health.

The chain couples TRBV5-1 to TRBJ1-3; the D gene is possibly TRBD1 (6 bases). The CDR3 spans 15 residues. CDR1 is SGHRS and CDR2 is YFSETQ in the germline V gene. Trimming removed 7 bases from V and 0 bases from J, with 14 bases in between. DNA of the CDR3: TGCGCCAGCCGCGTCAGGGGAGGCTCTGGAAACACCATATATTTT. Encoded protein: CASRVRGGSGNTIYF.

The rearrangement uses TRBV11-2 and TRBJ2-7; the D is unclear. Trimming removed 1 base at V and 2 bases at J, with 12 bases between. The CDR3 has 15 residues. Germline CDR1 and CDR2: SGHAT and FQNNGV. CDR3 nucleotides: TGTGCCAGCAGCTTAGCACTCTATTCAACCTACGAGCAGTACTTC. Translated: CASSLALYSTYEQYF.

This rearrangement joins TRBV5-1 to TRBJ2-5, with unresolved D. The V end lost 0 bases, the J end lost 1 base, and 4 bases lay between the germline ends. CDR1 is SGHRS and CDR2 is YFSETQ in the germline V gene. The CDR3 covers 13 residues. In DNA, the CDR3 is TGCGCCAGCAGCTTGGGCAGCCAAGAGACCCAGTACTTC. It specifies CASSLGSQETQYF.

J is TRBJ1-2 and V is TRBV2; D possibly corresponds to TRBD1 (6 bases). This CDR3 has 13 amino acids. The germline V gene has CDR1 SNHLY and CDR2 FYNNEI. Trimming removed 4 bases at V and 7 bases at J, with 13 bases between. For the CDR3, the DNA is TGTGCCAGCAGTGCCCAACAGGGCGGTGGCTACACCTTC. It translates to CASSAQQGGGYTF.

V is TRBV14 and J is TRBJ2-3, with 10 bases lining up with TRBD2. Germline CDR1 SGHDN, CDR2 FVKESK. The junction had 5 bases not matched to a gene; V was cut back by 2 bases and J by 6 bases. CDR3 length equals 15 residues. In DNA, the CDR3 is TGTGCCAGCAGCCAACTAGCGGGGGCAGCGGATACGCAGTATTTT. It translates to CASSQLAGAADTQYF.

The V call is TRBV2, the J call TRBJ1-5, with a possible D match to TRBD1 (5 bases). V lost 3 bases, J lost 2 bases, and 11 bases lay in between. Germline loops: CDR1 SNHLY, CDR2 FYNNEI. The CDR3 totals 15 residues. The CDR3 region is CASSEDLRGNQPQHF. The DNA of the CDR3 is TGTGCCAGCAGTGAGGACCTCAGGGGCAATCAGCCCCAGCATTTT.

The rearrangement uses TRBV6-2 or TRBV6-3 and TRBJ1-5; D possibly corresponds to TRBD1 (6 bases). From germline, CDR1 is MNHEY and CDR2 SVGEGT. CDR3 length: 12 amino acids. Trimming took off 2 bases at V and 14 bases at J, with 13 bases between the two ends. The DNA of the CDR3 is TGTGCCAGCAGTTACGGTGGGGGCAGGGAGCATTTT. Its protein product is CASSYGGGREHF.

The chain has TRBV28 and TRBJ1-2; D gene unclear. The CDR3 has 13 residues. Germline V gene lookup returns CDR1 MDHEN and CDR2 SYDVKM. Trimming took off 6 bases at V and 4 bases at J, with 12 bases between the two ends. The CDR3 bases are TGTGCCAGCAGCCCCCGGAGCAGCTATGGCTACACCTTC. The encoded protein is CASSPRSSYGYTF.

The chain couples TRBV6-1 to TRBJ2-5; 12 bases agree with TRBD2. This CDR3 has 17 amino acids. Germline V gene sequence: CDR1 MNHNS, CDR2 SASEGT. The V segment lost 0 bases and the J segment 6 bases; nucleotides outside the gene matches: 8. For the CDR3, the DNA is TGTGCCAGCAGTGAAGCGCGTACTAGCGGGGGGCGTCAGACCCAGTACTTC. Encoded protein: CASSEARTSGGRQTQYF.

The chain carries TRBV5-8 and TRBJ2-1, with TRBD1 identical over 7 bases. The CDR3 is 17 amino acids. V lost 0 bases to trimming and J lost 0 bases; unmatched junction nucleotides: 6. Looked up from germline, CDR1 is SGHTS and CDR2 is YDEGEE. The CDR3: CASSLAETGSSYNEQFF. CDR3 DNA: TGTGCCAGCAGCTTGGCTGAGACAGGGAGCTCCTACAATGAGCAGTTCTTC.

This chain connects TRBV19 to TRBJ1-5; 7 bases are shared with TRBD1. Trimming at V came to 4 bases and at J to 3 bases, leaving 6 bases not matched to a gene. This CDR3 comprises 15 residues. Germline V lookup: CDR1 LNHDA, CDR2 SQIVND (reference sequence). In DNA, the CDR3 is TGTGCCAGTAGTACCGACAGGGCCCCCAATCAGCCCCAGCATTTT. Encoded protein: CASSTDRAPNQPQHF.

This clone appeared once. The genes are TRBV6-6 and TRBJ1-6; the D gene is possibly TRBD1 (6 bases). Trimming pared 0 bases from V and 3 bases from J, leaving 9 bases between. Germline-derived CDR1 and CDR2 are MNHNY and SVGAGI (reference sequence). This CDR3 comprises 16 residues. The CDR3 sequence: CASSYSSRGYNSPLHF. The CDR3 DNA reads TGTGCCAGCAGTTACTCCAGCAGGGGCTATAATTCACCCCTCCACTTT.

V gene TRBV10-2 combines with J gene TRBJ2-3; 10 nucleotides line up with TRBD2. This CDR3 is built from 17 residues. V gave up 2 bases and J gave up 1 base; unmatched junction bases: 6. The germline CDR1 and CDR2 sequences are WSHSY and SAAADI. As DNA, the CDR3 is TGCGCCAGCAGTGAGCTTCGCCTAGCGGGGGGCACAGATACGCAGTATTTT. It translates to CASSELRLAGGTDTQYF.

The CDR3: CASTSEVYGYTF. CDR3 nucleotide sequence: TGTGCCAGCACCTCCGAGGTCTATGGCTACACCTTC. The chain links TRBV7-9 to TRBJ1-2; D ambiguous. The CDR3 is 12 amino acids. Germline CDR1 SEHNR, CDR2 FQNEAQ (reference sequence). With 7 bases removed from V and 4 bases from J, the gap between germline ends came to 10 bases.

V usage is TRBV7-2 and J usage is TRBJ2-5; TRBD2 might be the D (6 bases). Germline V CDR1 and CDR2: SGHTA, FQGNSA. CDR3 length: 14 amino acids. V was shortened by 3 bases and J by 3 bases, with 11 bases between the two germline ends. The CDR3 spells CASSLGRGKETQYF. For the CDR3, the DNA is TGTGCCAGCAGCTTGGGGCGCGGGAAAGAGACCCAGTACTTC.

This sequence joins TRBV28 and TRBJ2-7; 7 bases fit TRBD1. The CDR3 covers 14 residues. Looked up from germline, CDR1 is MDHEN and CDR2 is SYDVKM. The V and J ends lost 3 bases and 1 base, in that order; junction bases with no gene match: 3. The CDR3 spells CASSLTGKSYEQYF. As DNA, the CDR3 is TGTGCCAGCAGTTTGACAGGGAAGTCCTACGAGCAGTACTTC. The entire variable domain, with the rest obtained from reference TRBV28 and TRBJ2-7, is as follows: DVKVTQSSRYLVKRTGEKVFLECVQDMDHENMFWYRQDPGLGLRLIYFSYDVKMKEKGDIPEGYSVSREKKERFSLILESASTNQTSMYLCASSLTGKSYEQYFGPGTRLTVT.

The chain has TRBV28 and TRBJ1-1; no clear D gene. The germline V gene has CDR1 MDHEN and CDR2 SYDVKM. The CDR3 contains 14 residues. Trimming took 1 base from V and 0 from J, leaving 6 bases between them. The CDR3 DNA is TGTGCCAGCAGTTTATATCGGGTGAACACTGAAGCTTTCTTT. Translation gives CASSLYRVNTEAFF.